Below are 10 T cell receptor beta chains sequenced from a single sample in a study of OX40 agonist ivuxolimab in advanced cancers. Some clones are missing from TCRdb's copy, which holds only in-frame ones; the method was immunoSEQ multiplex PCR. Of 70,000 to 90,000 clones in the sample, more than 75% were seen once. The specimen comprised CD4+ or CD8+ T cells sorted from blood, sampled in a trial of the OX40 agonist ivuxolimab. These receptors originate from an adult with an advanced solid tumor such as melanoma, head and neck, liver or kidney cancer.

CDR3 region: CASSIDSTYEQYF. CDR3 sequence (DNA): TGTGCCAGCAGCATTGACAGCACCTACGAGCAGTACTTC. V is TRBV7-4 and J is TRBJ2-7, with D perhaps TRBD1 (5 bases). The CDR3 has 13 amino acids. V was shortened by 5 bases and J by 2 bases, with 10 bases between the two germline ends. Germline-derived CDR1 and CDR2 are SGHVT and SQSDAQ.

V is TRBV7-8 and J is TRBJ2-5, with D uncertain. V shed 4 bases and J shed 5 bases, with 14 bases lying between them. The CDR3 loop spans 14 amino acids. The germline V gene has CDR1 SGHVS and CDR2 FQNEAQ. The CDR3 coding sequence is TGTGCCAGCAGCTCTCAGGTGGCCGGGGAGACCCAGTACTTC. Amino acids: CASSSQVAGETQYF.

The CDR3 sequence: CASSGNAAGTDTQYF. CDR3 nucleotide sequence: TGTGCCAGCAGCGGGAATGCGGCGGGCACAGATACGCAGTATTTT. V is TRBV5-8 and J is TRBJ2-3, with D unclear. V gave up 4 bases and J gave up 1 base, with 13 bases separating them. The CDR3 consists of 15 residues. From germline, CDR1 is SGHTS and CDR2 YDEGEE.

The rearrangement uses TRBV19 and TRBJ1-3, with D maybe TRBD1 (5 bases). Germline V gene data show CDR1 as LNHDA and CDR2 as SQIVND (reference sequence). Trimming took 4 bases from V and 3 from J, leaving 7 bases between them. This CDR3 comprises 13 residues. CDR3 in amino acids: CASSTTDGNTIYF. The CDR3 coding sequence is TGTGCCAGTAGTACGACAGATGGAAACACCATATATTTT.

The V gene is TRBV2, the J gene TRBJ2-5, with 10 bases lining up with TRBD1. CDR1 is SNHLY and CDR2 is FYNNEI in the germline V gene. V trimming: 7 bases; J trimming: 2 bases; junction bases outside the gene matches: 10. The CDR3 length is 16 residues. CDR3 DNA: TGTGCCAGCACTCAGACCGGGACAGGGGTGCAAGAGACCCAGTACTTC. Translation gives CASTQTGTGVQETQYF.

The chain has TRBV29-1 and TRBJ2-2, with 8 bases that match TRBD1. J gave up 2 bases and V 3 bases, and 5 bases lay outside the gene matches. The CDR3 length is 15 residues. Germline assignment: CDR1 SQVTM and CDR2 ANQGSEA. In DNA form, the CDR3 reads TGCAGCGTTGACGGTTCAGGGGGCAACACCGGGGAGCTGTTTTTT. It yields the protein CSVDGSGGNTGELFF.

This clone came up a few times. The chain employs TRBV4-3 and TRBJ2-1; TRBD1 matches at 8 bases. Trimming at V came to 4 bases and at J to 0 bases, leaving 11 bases not matched to a gene. The germline CDR1 and CDR2 sequences are LGHNA and YSLEER. This CDR3 spans 18 amino acids. CDR3 DNA: TGCGCCAGCAGCCGCACAACTTTAGGGACAGGCTCCTACAATGAGCAGTTCTTC. Its translation: CASSRTTLGTGSYNEQFF.

The CDR3 loop is CASRSLADPSGETQYF. DNA of the CDR3: TGTGCCAGCCGATCTCTAGCGGACCCCAGTGGGGAGACCCAGTACTTC. The chain uses TRBV27 and TRBJ2-5; TRBD2 agrees at 7 bases. This CDR3 contains 16 residues. V lost 8 bases and J lost 5; bases outside the gene matches: 17. Germline CDR1 is MNHEY and CDR2 is SMNVEV (reference sequence).

The chain carries TRBV6-6 and TRBJ2-1; 13 nucleotides align to TRBD2. This CDR3 comprises 13 residues. Unmatched junction bases numbered 5, after V lost 9 bases and J lost 9 bases. Per the germline V gene, CDR1 is MNHNY and CDR2 is SVGAGI (reference sequence). DNA for the CDR3: TGTGCCAGTGGACTAGCGGGAGTCGGTGAGCAGTTCTTC. Its protein product is CASGLAGVGEQFF.

The CDR3 DNA follows: TGCGCCAGCAGCTCAGACGGACAGCTAACATACAATGAGCAGTTCTTC. Its protein is CASSSDGQLTYNEQFF. This chain connects TRBV5-1 to TRBJ2-1, with D perhaps matching TRBD1 (6 bases). This CDR3 has 16 amino acids. Germline V lookup: CDR1 SGHRS, CDR2 YFSETQ. V was clipped by 3 bases and J by 4 bases, with 17 bases between them.